A selection of T cell receptor beta chains follows, all from one sample in a study of blood T cell repertoires in COVID-19. Produced via immunoSEQ multiplex PCR; TCRdb's table is partial and in-frame only. The repertoire holds approximately 300,000 clones, with about 92% as singletons. The sample comprised PBMCs or T cells enriched from blood (not recorded which). The receptors come from a woman aged 25 to 45 who had recovered from COVID-19. The CDR3 runs from the conserved cysteine through the conserved F or W. The D gene is left open where the match is weak. Only part of the rows carry a size: once, few, many, or a class if the clone is expanded.

>TRBJ2-5|-|-|TRBV2|12
CASSEQEETQYF
TGTGCCAGCAGTGAACAGGAAGAGACCCAGTACTTC
>TRBJ1-5|once|TRBD1|TRBV24-1|16
CATSANRGGLGQPQHF
TGTGCCACCAGCGCTAACAGGGGCGGGTTAGGTCAGCCCCAGCATTTT
>TRBJ2-3|-|TRBD1|TRBV11-1|16
CASRPRTGKGTDTQYF
TGTGCCAGCAGGCCACGGACAGGGAAAGGCACAGATACGCAGTATTTT
>TRBJ1-4|-|-|TRBV7-2|15
CASSLRGGVDEKLFF
TGTGCCAGCAGCTTAAGGGGGGGGGTCGATGAAAAACTGTTTTTT
>TRBJ1-4|-|TRBD1|TRBV2|12
CASSRGLEKLFF
TGTGCCAGCAGTAGGGGGCTCGAAAAACTGTTTTTT
>TRBJ2-7|-|TRBD2|TRBV4-1|19
CASSPPRGLLAGDPYEQYF
TGCGCCAGCAGCCCCCCCAGGGGCCTACTAGCGGGAGACCCCTACGAGCAGTACTTC
>TRBJ2-3|-|TRBD2|TRBV7-2|14
CASSRGLAGDTQYF
TGTGCCAGCAGCCGTGGACTAGCGGGAGATACGCAGTATTTT
>TRBJ2-7|-|-|TRBV7-9|16
CASSLGGDRSSYEQYF
TGTGCCAGCAGCTTAGGGGGGGACCGGAGCTCCTACGAGCAGTACTTC
>TRBJ2-2|-|TRBD1|TRBV2|16
CASTAQGAGNTGELFF
TGTGCCAGCACCGCCCAGGGGGCGGGTAACACCGGGGAGCTGTTTTTT
>TRBJ1-3|-|TRBD1|TRBV7-9|15
CASSLGTGQGNTIYF
TGTGCCAGCAGCTTAGGGACAGGGCAAGGAAACACCATATATTTT
>TRBJ1-3|once|TRBD1|TRBV7-9|17
CASSPTGTGGSGNTIYF
TGTGCCAGCAGCCCAACCGGGACAGGGGGATCTGGAAACACCATATATTTT
>TRBJ1-2|once|-|TRBV10-1|15
CASIGSRQANYGYTF
TGCGCCAGCATAGGAAGTCGACAGGCCAACTATGGCTACACCTTC
>TRBJ2-7|-|-|TRBV5-1|13
CASSFGAGLEQYF
TGCGCCAGCTCCTTTGGGGCAGGGCTCGAGCAGTACTTC
>TRBJ2-1|-|TRBD2|TRBV5-5|15
CASSLGLAGVLEQFF
TGTGCCAGCAGCTTGGGACTAGCGGGGGTACTTGAGCAGTTCTTC
>TRBJ1-5|once|-|TRBV28|13
CASTIRELQPQHF
TGTGCCAGCACCATAAGAGAACTTCAGCCCCAGCATTTT
>TRBJ2-1|-|-|TRBV11-2|15
CASSLAIPGVAEQFF
TGTGCCAGCAGCTTAGCGATACCGGGGGTAGCTGAGCAGTTCTTC
>TRBJ2-2|-|-|TRBV5-6|13
CASSLGGPGELFF
TGTGCCAGCAGCTTGGGAGGCCCCGGGGAGCTGTTTTTT
>TRBJ1-2|-|-|TRBV18|12
CASSPLEDGYTF
TGTGCCAGCTCACCGCTGGAGGATGGCTACACCTTC
>TRBJ1-6|-|-|TRBV6-5|15
CASSYGDRDNSPLHF
TGTGCCAGCAGTTATGGAGACAGAGATAATTCACCCCTCCACTTT
>TRBJ2-2|-|TRBD2|TRBV3-1/TRBV3-2|17
CASSEPGTSALTGELFF
TGTGCCAGCAGCGAGCCAGGGACTAGCGCTCTTACCGGGGAGCTGTTTTTT
>TRBJ1-2|-|-|TRBV10-3|15
CAISDGQLANYGYTF
TGTGCCATCAGTGATGGGCAGTTAGCTAACTATGGCTACACCTTC
>TRBJ1-2|few|TRBD1|TRBV28|14
CATSRDRGFQGYTF
TGTGCCACATCCCGGGACAGGGGGTTCCAAGGCTACACCTTC
>TRBJ1-6|-|TRBD1|TRBV18|16
CASSPPTGQGNSPLHF
TGTGCCAGCTCACCACCGACGGGACAGGGTAATTCACCCCTCCACTTT
>TRBJ1-5|-|-|TRBV7-6|13
CASSVDTNQPQHF
TGTGCCAGCAGCGTGGACACTAATCAGCCCCAGCATTTT
>TRBJ2-1|once|-|TRBV13|16
CASSLKRSYSYNEQFF
TGTGCCAGCAGTCTAAAGCGGAGCTACTCCTACAATGAGCAGTTCTTC
>TRBJ1-4|-|-|TRBV19|15
CASSYRSGLNEKLFF
TGTGCCAGTAGCTACAGGTCCGGGTTGAATGAAAAACTGTTTTTT
>TRBJ2-7|-|TRBD1|TRBV7-2|15
CASSSTGGTSYEQYF
TGTGCCAGCAGCTCTACAGGGGGTACGTCCTACGAGCAGTACTTC
>TRBJ1-1|-|TRBD1|TRBV19|13
CASSIAPTGPDFF
TGTGCCAGTAGTATAGCCCCGACAGGGCCGGATTTCTTT